A selection of T cell receptor beta chains follows, all from one sample in a study of blood T cell repertoires in COVID-19. Some clones are missing from TCRdb's copy, which holds only in-frame ones; the method was immunoSEQ multiplex PCR. The sample shows about 400,000 clones, around 87% of them seen only once. The sample taken for sequencing was PBMCs or T cells enriched from blood (not recorded which). These receptors were taken from a man aged 35-49 years in a cohort exposed to, infected with or recovered from COVID-19 (not recorded which). CDR3s include the opening cysteine and the closing phenylalanine or tryptophan. D genes are given only for firm matches. Size values are once, few and many counts, or a class for expanded clones, and some rows have none.

DNA	CDR3	size	J	D	V
TGTGCCAGCAGCTTAGTTGCTAGCGGGAGTATCTACGAGCAGTACTTC	CASSLVASGSIYEQYF	once	TRBJ2-7	TRBD2	TRBV7-2
TGTGCCAGCAGCCTGACGGGGACAGGGGGCGGCTACACCTTC	CASSLTGTGGGYTF	NA	TRBJ1-2	TRBD1	TRBV3-1/TRBV3-2
TGTGCCAGCAGCCAGGGACTAGCGGGAGATTACGAGCAGTACTTC	CASSQGLAGDYEQYF	once	TRBJ2-7	TRBD2	TRBV4-2
TGTGCCAGCAGCGGGGCTAGCGTGAATGAGCAGTTCTTC	CASSGASVNEQFF	few	TRBJ2-1	NA	TRBV9
TGTGCCAGCAGCTTGCTCCAGGGGCCCTACGAGCAGTACTTC	CASSLLQGPYEQYF	NA	TRBJ2-7	NA	TRBV7-9
TGTGCCTGGACAGGTAACACAGGGCGAGAGACCCAGTACTTC	CAWTGNTGRETQYF	NA	TRBJ2-5	NA	TRBV30
TGTGCCAGCAGCTTACAGGAACACAGCTCTGGAAACACCATATATTTT	CASSLQEHSSGNTIYF	NA	TRBJ1-3	NA	TRBV7-9
TGTGCCAGCTCACCACCTGCAGCGGGAGGCAATGAGCAGTTCTTC	CASSPPAAGGNEQFF	NA	TRBJ2-1	TRBD2	TRBV18
TGTGCCAGCAGCTTAGGTCAGGGTACAGAGACCCAGTACTTC	CASSLGQGTETQYF	NA	TRBJ2-5	NA	TRBV7-2
TGCAGTGCTAGTAACAGGATGGGTGAAGCTTTCTTT	CSASNRMGEAFF	NA	TRBJ1-1	NA	TRBV20-1
TGTGCCAGCAGCTTAGGAGGGGACAGAAACACCATATATTTT	CASSLGGDRNTIYF	NA	TRBJ1-3	NA	TRBV11-2
TGTGCCAGCACTCTTTCCCGGGACAGAGGGGCGAGAGGGGAGCTGTTTTTT	CASTLSRDRGARGELFF	NA	TRBJ2-2	NA	TRBV21-1
TGCGCCAGCAGTGAGCCGGGACTAGCGGTTCGCAATGAGCAGTTCTTC	CASSEPGLAVRNEQFF	NA	TRBJ2-1	TRBD2	TRBV10-2
TGTGCCAGCACCAAGGGAGGCCCGAACACTGAAGCTTTCTTT	CASTKGGPNTEAFF	NA	TRBJ1-1	NA	TRBV11-2
TGTGCCAGCAGATACCCAACAGCCGGGACAGGGAGGAAGGACACCGGGGAGCTGTTTTTT	CASRYPTAGTGRKDTGELFF	NA	TRBJ2-2	TRBD1	TRBV28
TGTGCTAGTGGTCTACACCCCCCTACGGGGTTCGGCTACACCTTC	CASGLHPPTGFGYTF	NA	TRBJ1-2	NA	TRBV12-5
TGCGCCAGCAGCTCATTTACTAGCGGGAGAGATGGAGAGCAGTTCTTC	CASSSFTSGRDGEQFF	NA	TRBJ2-1	TRBD2	TRBV5-1
TGCGCCAGCAGCCAACAGTCGCGGGAGCTGTTTTTT	CASSQQSRELFF	NA	TRBJ2-2	NA	TRBV4-1
TGTGCCAGCAGTCCCTACCGGGCCGCCGGGAGCGATCAGCCCCAGCATTTT	CASSPYRAAGSDQPQHF	NA	TRBJ1-5	NA	TRBV6-6
TGCGCCAGCAGCCCCGGGGAGCCCACAGATACGCAGTATTTT	CASSPGEPTDTQYF	NA	TRBJ2-3	NA	TRBV5-1
TGTGCCAGCAGCCGAGCACTAGCGGGAGTCGAGCAGTACTTC	CASSRALAGVEQYF	few	TRBJ2-7	TRBD2	TRBV3-1/TRBV3-2
TGTGCTAGTGGTTTGGTACAGTCAGGGGCCGCCTATGGCTACACCTTC	CASGLVQSGAAYGYTF	NA	TRBJ1-2	NA	TRBV12-5
TGTGCCAGCAGCTTGGTAGGGGGCGCAGACATTCAGTACTTC	CASSLVGGADIQYF	once	TRBJ2-4	TRBD1	TRBV5-4
TGTGCCAGCAGCTCGGGGGGTTTCACTGAAGCTTTCTTT	CASSSGGFTEAFF	NA	TRBJ1-1	NA	TRBV7-3
TGTGCCAGCAGCCTCGGGAGAGAATACAATGAGCAGTTCTTC	CASSLGREYNEQFF	NA	TRBJ2-1	NA	TRBV3-1/TRBV3-2
TGTGCCAGCAGCCAAGATAGGAGGGGTTCCAATCAGCCCCAGCATTTT	CASSQDRRGSNQPQHF	few	TRBJ1-5	NA	TRBV4-2
TGTGCCAGCAGTAGAGGACAGGGGGGGGGAGAAAAACTGTTTTTT	CASSRGQGGGEKLFF	NA	TRBJ1-4	TRBD1	TRBV6-5
TGTGCCAGCAGTGAAACTTGGAAACTACAAGAGACCCAGTACTTC	CASSETWKLQETQYF	once	TRBJ2-5	NA	TRBV25-1
TGCGCCAGCAGCTTTCTAGCGCCCCGAGACACCGGGGAGCTGTTTTTT	CASSFLAPRDTGELFF	NA	TRBJ2-2	NA	TRBV5-1
TGTGCCAGCAGTGAAACGGGGAGGTCACCCCTCCACTTT	CASSETGRSPLHF	NA	TRBJ1-6	NA	TRBV2
TGCGCCAGCAGCCAAGATCCCCTAGCGGGAGGAAGAACTGGGGCCAACGTCCTGACTTTC	CASSQDPLAGGRTGANVLTF	NA	TRBJ2-6	TRBD2	TRBV4-1
TGTGCCAGACATAGGACAGGGGAAGGAAGGGATAGCAATCAGCCCCAGCATTTT	CARHRTGEGRDSNQPQHF	NA	TRBJ1-5	TRBD1	TRBV25-1
TGTGCCAGCAGTTTATCCCGCTCGGAGGTTTGGAGAGCTACGCAGTATTTT	CASSLSRSEVWRATQYF	NA	TRBJ2-3	NA	TRBV28
TGCACCAGCAGCGTTCTCACCCGGGACAGGGTCAATCAGCCCCAGCATTTT	CTSSVLTRDRVNQPQHF	NA	TRBJ1-5	NA	TRBV1
TGTGCCAGCAGTCTGCTACAGGGGGCCGGGAACAATGAGCAGTTCTTC	CASSLLQGAGNNEQFF	NA	TRBJ2-1	TRBD1	TRBV2
TGTGCCAGTCGGTCGGGGTACACCGGGGAGCTGTTTTTT	CASRSGYTGELFF	NA	TRBJ2-2	NA	TRBV19